The sequence of this T cell receptor (beta chain) was determined in a study of blood T cells in healthy people across ages. V gave up 1 base and J gave up 6 bases; unmatched junction bases: 9. CDR1 is SGHTA, CDR2 FQGNSA, per germline. This CDR3 is built from 16 residues. As for this clonotype: What it binds is unknown.

A second PCR, run for about 7 to 11 cycles, used a sample-barcoded 5' primer plus a J-beta primer mix. Tagging of each cDNA molecule was performed by a template-switch adaptor with 12 random nucleotides. Each CDR3 protein gets one entry after TCRdb re-called the 5' RACE reads with MiXCR. The sample lists around 900,000 distinct CDR3 sequences, 29% occurring once. Study outcomes and limitations: Naive T cell percentage showed a strong correlation with the diversity of TCR beta. CMV status of donors was not determined, possibly confounding expanded clonotype changes.

The sequence came from a woman at least 80 years old in good health. Material for sequencing was blood. The rearrangement links TRBV7-2 to TRBJ2-1; 7 positions match TRBD1. The CDR3 is CASSLVGGLGGNEQFF. The CDR3 DNA reads as TGTGCCAGCAGCTTAGTAGGGGGCCTCGGCGGCAATGAGCAGTTCTTC.